Listed below are T cell receptor beta chains from one sample, sequenced in a study of shared clonotypes between healthy human individuals. The table came from immunoSEQ multiplex PCR; TCRdb's copy has only in-frame clones and leaves some out. The sample lists 650,000 to 800,000 clones; 55% to 80% were seen once. Sequencing was done on a sample of memory CD4+ T cells sorted from blood. The receptors come from a woman aged 25 to 39 in good health. Each CDR3 is given with its conserved first and last residue. D genes are given only for firm matches. Rows give clone size only sometimes, using once, few, many, or a class for an expanded clone.

clone size	D gene	V gene	J gene	CDR3 DNA	CDR3 protein
.	.	TRBV29-1	TRBJ1-4	TGCAGCGTTGGACAGGAGGTTAATGAAAAACTGTTTTTT	CSVGQEVNEKLFF
once	.	TRBV7-2	TRBJ2-2	TGTGCCAGCAGCTTGGGTGGGATCCGCACCGGGGAGCTGTTTTTT	CASSLGGIRTGELFF
.	TRBD1	TRBV30	TRBJ2-2	TGTGCCTGGCAGGGACAGCTAAACACCGGGGAGCTGTTTTTT	CAWQGQLNTGELFF
.	TRBD2	TRBV28	TRBJ2-2	TGTGCCAGCACCGGCATGGTGGTTCTAGCGGAGAACACCGGGGAGCTGTTTTTT	CASTGMVVLAENTGELFF
.	.	TRBV23-1	TRBJ2-7	TGCGCCAGCAGTCAATATCCACCCAATGGCGAGCAGTACTTC	CASSQYPPNGEQYF
.	.	TRBV30	TRBJ2-5	TGTGCCTGGGGTGTGGAGACCCAGTACTTC	CAWGVETQYF
.	.	TRBV9	TRBJ2-2	TGTGCCAGCAGCGTAGGGGTCTCCGGGGAGCTGTTTTTT	CASSVGVSGELFF
once	.	TRBV27	TRBJ2-7	TGTGCCAGCAGTTCCCGGCAGGTCCCCTACGAGCAGTACTTC	CASSSRQVPYEQYF
few	.	TRBV29-1	TRBJ2-2	TGCAGCGTTGAGATATCGGAGGGGTCCGGGGAGCTGTTTTTT	CSVEISEGSGELFF
.	TRBD2	TRBV9	TRBJ2-5	TGTGCCAGCAGCGGCCTAGCGGGAGGGGCCCAGTACTTC	CASSGLAGGAQYF
few	.	TRBV19	TRBJ1-5	TGTGCCAGTAGTGTTGAACAGGGACTTAGCAATCAGCCCCAGCATTTT	CASSVEQGLSNQPQHF
.	.	TRBV29-1	TRBJ2-1	TGCAGCGTCGCCATACAGGGACTTACCTACAATGAGCAGTTCTTC	CSVAIQGLTYNEQFF
.	.	TRBV5-4	TRBJ1-4	TGTGCCAGCAGCTTGATTGGGGGAAAACTGTTTTTT	CASSLIGGKLFF
.	.	TRBV9	TRBJ2-5	TGTGCCAGCAGCGTCGGGGGAGAAGAGACCCAGTACTTC	CASSVGGEETQYF
.	.	TRBV2	TRBJ2-1	TGTGCCACCTATCGGGACACCAACAATGAGCAGTTCTTC	CATYRDTNNEQFF
.	.	TRBV11-3	TRBJ2-1	TGTGCCAGCAGCTTAGTAGGATTCGTGGAGCAGTTCTTC	CASSLVGFVEQFF
.	TRBD2	TRBV5-1	TRBJ2-1	TGCGCCAGCAGCCCCTTATCTCGAGCGGGAGCGGATGAGCAGTTCTTC	CASSPLSRAGADEQFF
.	.	TRBV28	TRBJ2-7	TGTGCCAGCACATCTACAGTCTACGAGCAGTACTTC	CASTSTVYEQYF
.	TRBD2	TRBV11-2	TRBJ2-5	TGTGCCAGCAGCTTAAGGACTAGAATCGGGGAGGCCCAGTACTTC	CASSLRTRIGEAQYF
once	TRBD1	TRBV7-9	TRBJ2-5	TGTGCCAGCAGCTCCGACCTGACAGGGGGCGAGACCCAGTACTTC	CASSSDLTGGETQYF
.	.	TRBV29-1	TRBJ1-1	TGCAGCACCGTGGACACTGAAGCTTTCTTT	CSTVDTEAFF
.	.	TRBV11-2	TRBJ2-5	TGTGCCAGCAGCTTTTCCGGGTCATGGGGATACCAAGAGACCCAGTACTTC	CASSFSGSWGYQETQYF
.	TRBD1	TRBV30	TRBJ2-6	TGTGCCTGGGGCCTGGACAGGGAACTGGCTGGGGCCAACGTCCTGACTTTC	CAWGLDRELAGANVLTF
.	.	TRBV2	TRBJ2-3	TGTGCCAGCAGTGGACTACCTCCTCCAGATACGCAGTATTTT	CASSGLPPPDTQYF
.	.	TRBV30	TRBJ2-2	TGTGCCTGGAGTGTATCGCCTACCGGGGAGCTGTTTTTT	CAWSVSPTGELFF
.	TRBD2	TRBV18	TRBJ2-5	TGTGCCAGCTCACCACAGCGGGAGGGAGGCGAGACCCAGTACTTC	CASSPQREGGETQYF
.	.	TRBV5-4	TRBJ1-1	TGTGCCAGCAGCTTCGCGGACAAGAACACTGAAGCTTTCTTT	CASSFADKNTEAFF
.	.	TRBV27	TRBJ2-5	TGTGCCAGCAGGAGGGACCGCCTGGAGACCCAGTACTTC	CASRRDRLETQYF